This T cell receptor beta chain was documented in a study of chemoradiotherapy in HPV16-positive cancers. Points from the study as a whole: The functional HPV-specific definition rests on just a couple of HPV16-positive patients.

The method was immunoSEQ multiplex PCR; TCRdb's version includes in-frame clones alone and lacks a portion of them. The sample has 7,000 or so clones, around 86% seen once; the top ten hold roughly 2.5%. Trimming shortened V by 5 bases and J by 8 bases, and 15 bases separated the two germline ends. Germline loops: CDR1 LNHDA, CDR2 SQIVND (reference sequence). There are 13 residues in the CDR3. Details on this clone: What it binds is not known.

The sequenced sample was tumor tissue, obtained from a patient who underwent chemoradiotherapy. The rearrangement links TRBV19 to TRBJ1-2, with a possible D match to TRBD1 (5 bases). The clonotype originates from a human donor with HPV-associated anogenital cancer. The CDR3 coding sequence is TGTGCCAGTAGTCCCAGGGACGAGGGCGGCTACACCTTC. This encodes CASSPRDEGGYTF.